Described below is a single T cell receptor (beta chain) sequence and its context. The antigen remains undetermined. The CDR3 does not end in the conserved phenylalanine or tryptophan, so this is likely a read error. The DNA is left out, because the CDR3 cannot be placed on it with certainty; the CDR3 is given as TCRdb lists it. With termini counted, the CDR3 has 9 amino acids. From germline, CDR1 is LNHNV and CDR2 YYDKDF (reference sequence). This specimen comes from a study of shared clonotypes between healthy human individuals. Study-level points and caveats: Memory subsets had estimated richness that was generally smaller than that of naive subsets. Naive CD4 clonotypes overlapped across a handful of donors at approximately 4.5%.

Naive CD8 isolation took CD45RO-negative cells positively selected for CCR7 and excluded terminally differentiated effector memory CD45RA+ cells. The method was immunoSEQ multiplex PCR; TCRdb's version includes in-frame clones alone and lacks a portion of them. The table records about 580,000 clones, nearly 98% of them present only once. This TCR derives from a man younger than 45 in good health. This chain joins TRBV15 and TRBJ1-1. The sample taken for sequencing was naive CD8+ T cells sorted from blood. The CDR3 loop reads CATSSREGN.